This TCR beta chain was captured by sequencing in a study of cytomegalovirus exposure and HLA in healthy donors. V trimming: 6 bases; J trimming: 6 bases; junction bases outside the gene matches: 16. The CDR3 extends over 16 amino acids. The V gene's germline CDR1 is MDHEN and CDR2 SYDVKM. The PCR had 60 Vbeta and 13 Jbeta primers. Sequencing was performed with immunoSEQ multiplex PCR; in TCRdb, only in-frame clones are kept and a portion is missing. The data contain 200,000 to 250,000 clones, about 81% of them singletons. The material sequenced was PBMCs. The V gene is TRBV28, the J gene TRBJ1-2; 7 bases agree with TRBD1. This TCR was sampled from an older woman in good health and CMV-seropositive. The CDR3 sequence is CASSLRELRQGNGYTF. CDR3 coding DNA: TGTGCCAGCAGCCTTAGAGAGCTCCGACAGGGTAATGGCTACACCTTC.